This T cell receptor beta chain appears in the sequencing data of a study of blood T cell repertoires in COVID-19. Study in general: Acute-phase and convalescent COVID-19 samples originated in the United States, Italy and Spain.

Sequencing used immunoSEQ multiplex PCR; TCRdb keeps in-frame clones, though not all of them. The sample yields about 200,000 clones, over 60% seen once. The table lists this clone with a count of one. This CDR3 has 15 residues. With 4 bases removed from V and 0 bases from J, the gap between germline ends came to 11 bases. From germline, CDR1 is SGHKS and CDR2 YYEKEE (reference sequence). This TCR derives from a woman aged 65 to 85 with acute or convalescent COVID-19. The chain is built from TRBV5-5 and TRBJ1-3; no reliable D call. The specimen was peripheral blood. CDR3 sequence (DNA): TGTGCCAGCAGCCCCCAAACTAACTCTGGAAACACCATATATTTT. Translated: CASSPQTNSGNTIYF.